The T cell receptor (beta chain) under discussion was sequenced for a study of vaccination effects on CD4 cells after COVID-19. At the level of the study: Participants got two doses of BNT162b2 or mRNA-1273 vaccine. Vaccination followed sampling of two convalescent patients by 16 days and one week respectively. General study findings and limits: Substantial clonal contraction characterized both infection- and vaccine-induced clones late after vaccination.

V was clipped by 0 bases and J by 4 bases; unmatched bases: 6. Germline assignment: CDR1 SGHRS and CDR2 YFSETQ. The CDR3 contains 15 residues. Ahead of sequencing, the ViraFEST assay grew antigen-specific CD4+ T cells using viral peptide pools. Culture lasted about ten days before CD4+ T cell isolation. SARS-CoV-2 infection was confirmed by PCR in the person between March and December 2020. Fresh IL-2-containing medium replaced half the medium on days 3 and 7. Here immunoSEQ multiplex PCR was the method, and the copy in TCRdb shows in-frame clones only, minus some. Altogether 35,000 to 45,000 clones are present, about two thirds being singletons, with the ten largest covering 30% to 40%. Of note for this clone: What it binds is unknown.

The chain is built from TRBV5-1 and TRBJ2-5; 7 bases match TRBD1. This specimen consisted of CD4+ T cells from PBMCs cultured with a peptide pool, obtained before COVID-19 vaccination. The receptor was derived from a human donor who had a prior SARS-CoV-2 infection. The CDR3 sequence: CASSLDYRGLETQYF. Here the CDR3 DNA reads TGCGCCAGCAGCTTGGACTACAGGGGCTTAGAGACCCAGTACTTC. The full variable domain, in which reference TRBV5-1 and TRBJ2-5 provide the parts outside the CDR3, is KAGVTQTPRYLIKTRGQQVTLSCSPISGHRSVSWYQQTPGQGLQFLFEYFSETQRNKGNFPGRFSGRQFSNSRSEMNVSTLELGDSALYLCASSLDYRGLETQYFGPGTRLLVL.